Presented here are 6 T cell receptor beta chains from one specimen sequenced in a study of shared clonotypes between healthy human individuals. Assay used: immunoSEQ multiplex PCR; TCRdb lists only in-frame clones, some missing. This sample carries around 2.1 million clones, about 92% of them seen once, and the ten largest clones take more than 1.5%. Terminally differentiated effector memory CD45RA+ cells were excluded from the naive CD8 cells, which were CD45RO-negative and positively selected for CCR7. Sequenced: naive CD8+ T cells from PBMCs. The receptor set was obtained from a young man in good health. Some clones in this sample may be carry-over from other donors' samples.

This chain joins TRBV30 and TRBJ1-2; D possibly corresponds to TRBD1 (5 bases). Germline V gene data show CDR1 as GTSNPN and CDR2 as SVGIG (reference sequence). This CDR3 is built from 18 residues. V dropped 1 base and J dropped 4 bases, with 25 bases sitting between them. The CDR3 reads CAWSGDGPLHQIIYGYTF. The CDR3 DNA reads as TGTGCCTGGAGTGGGGACGGACCGCTCCACCAGATTATCTATGGCTACACCTTC.

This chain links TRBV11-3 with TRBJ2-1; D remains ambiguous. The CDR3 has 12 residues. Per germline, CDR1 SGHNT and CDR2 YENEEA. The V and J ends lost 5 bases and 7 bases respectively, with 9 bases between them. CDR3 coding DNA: TGTGCCAGCAGCCTTTGGGGTAATGAGCAGTTCTTC. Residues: CASSLWGNEQFF.

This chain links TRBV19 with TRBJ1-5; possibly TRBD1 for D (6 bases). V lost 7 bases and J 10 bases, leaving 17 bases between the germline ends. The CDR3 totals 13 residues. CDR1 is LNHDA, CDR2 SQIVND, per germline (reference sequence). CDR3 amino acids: CASTSGVRPPQHF. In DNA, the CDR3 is TGTGCCAGTACCTCAGGGGTTCGTCCTCCCCAGCATTTT.

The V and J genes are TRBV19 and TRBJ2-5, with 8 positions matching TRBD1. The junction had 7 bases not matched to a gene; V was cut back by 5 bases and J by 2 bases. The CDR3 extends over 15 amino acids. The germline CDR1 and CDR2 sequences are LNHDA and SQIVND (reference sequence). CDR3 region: CASSPDREGQETQYF. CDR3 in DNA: TGTGCCAGTAGTCCGGACAGGGAAGGGCAAGAGACCCAGTACTTC.

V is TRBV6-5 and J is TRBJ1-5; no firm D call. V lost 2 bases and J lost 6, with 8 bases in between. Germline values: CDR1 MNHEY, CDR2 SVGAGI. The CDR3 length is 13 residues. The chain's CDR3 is CASSYTMAQPQHF. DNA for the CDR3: TGTGCCAGCAGTTACACGATGGCTCAGCCCCAGCATTTT.

The CDR3 coding sequence is TGTGCCAGCAGCCTGACTAGCCGTTACCGACTTAGCTCCTACAATGAGCAGTTCTTC. This codes for CASSLTSRYRLSSYNEQFF. V is TRBV11-2 and J is TRBJ2-1, with 7 bases matching TRBD2. The CDR3 spans 19 residues. Germline V gene sequence: CDR1 SGHAT, CDR2 FQNNGV. With V trimmed by 5 bases and J by 0 bases, 16 bases remained unmatched.